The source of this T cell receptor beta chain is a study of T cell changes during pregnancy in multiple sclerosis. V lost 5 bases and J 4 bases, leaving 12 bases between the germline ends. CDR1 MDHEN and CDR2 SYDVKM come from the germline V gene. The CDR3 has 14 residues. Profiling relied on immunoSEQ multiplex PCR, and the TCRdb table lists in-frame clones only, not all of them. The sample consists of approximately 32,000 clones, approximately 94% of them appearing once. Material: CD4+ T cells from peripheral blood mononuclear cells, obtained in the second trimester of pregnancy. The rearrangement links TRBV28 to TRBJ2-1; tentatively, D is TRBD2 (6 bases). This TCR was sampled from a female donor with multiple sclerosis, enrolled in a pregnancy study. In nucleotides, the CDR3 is TGTGCCAGCAGTATAACCGGGACTTACAATGAGCAGTTCTTC. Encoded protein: CASSITGTYNEQFF.